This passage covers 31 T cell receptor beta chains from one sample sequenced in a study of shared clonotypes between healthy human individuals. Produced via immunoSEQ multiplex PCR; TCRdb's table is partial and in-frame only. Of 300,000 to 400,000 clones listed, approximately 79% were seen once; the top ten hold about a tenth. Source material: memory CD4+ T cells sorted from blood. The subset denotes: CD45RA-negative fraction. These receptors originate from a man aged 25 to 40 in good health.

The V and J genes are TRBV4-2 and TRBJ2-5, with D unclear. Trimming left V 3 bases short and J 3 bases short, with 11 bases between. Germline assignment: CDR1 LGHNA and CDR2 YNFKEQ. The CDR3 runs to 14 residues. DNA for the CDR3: TGTGCCAGCAGCCAGTCCCTCGGAGAAGAGACCCAGTACTTC. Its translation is CASSQSLGEETQYF.

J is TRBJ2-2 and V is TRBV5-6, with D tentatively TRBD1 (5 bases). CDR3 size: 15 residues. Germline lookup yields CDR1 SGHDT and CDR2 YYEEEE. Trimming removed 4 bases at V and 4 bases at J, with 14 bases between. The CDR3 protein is CASSPGWVGTGELFF. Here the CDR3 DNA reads TGTGCCAGCAGCCCAGGGTGGGTGGGCACCGGGGAGCTGTTTTTT.

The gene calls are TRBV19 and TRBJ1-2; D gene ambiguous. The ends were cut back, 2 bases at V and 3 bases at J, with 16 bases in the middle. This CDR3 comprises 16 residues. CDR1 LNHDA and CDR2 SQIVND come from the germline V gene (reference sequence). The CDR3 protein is CASSITPTSRYYGYTF. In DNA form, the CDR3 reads TGTGCCAGTAGTATAACTCCTACTTCCCGGTACTATGGCTACACCTTC.

CDR3 residues: CASSAAQRQPQHF. The DNA of the CDR3 is TGTGCCAGCTCGGCGGCACAGCGTCAGCCCCAGCATTTT. The gene calls are TRBV18 and TRBJ1-5, with no clear D. The CDR3 length is 13 residues. In germline, CDR1 is KGHSH, CDR2 LQKENI. V lost 6 bases to trimming and J lost 6 bases, with 12 bases between them. The full variable domain, in which reference TRBV18 and TRBJ1-5 provide the parts outside the CDR3, is NAGVMQNPRHLVRRRGQEARLRCSPMKGHSHVYWYRQLPEEGLKFMVYLQKENIIDESGMPKERFSAEFPKEGPSILRIQQVVRGDSAAYFCASSAAQRQPQHFGDGTRLSIL.

As DNA, the CDR3 is TGTGCCAGCACCCGGGGTGGGAGTACGAACACCGGGGAGCTGTTTTTT. Protein sequence: CASTRGGSTNTGELFF. This rearrangement joins TRBV27 to TRBJ2-2; a possible D gene is TRBD2 (5 bases). CDR1 is MNHEY, CDR2 SMNVEV, per germline (reference sequence). The CDR3 is 16 residues long. V shed 7 bases and J shed 0 bases, with 15 bases lying between them.

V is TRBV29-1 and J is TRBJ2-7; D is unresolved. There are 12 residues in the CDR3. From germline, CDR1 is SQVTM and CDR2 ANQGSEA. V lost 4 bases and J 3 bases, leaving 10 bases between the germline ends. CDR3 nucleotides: TGCAGCGTTGCCGACGGGCACTACGAGCAGTACTTC. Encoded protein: CSVADGHYEQYF.

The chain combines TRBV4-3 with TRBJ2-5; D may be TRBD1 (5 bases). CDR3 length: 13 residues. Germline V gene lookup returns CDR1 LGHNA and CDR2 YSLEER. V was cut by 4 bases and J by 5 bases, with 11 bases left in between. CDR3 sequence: CASSPDTGETQYF. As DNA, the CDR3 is TGCGCCAGCAGCCCCGACACAGGCGAGACCCAGTACTTC.

CDR3 bases: TGCGCCAGCAGCCAGGACGGCGTTTATAGTAATTCACCCCTCCACTTT. This sequence encodes CASSQDGVYSNSPLHF. The V and J genes are TRBV5-1 and TRBJ1-6; D call uncertain. V shed 4 bases and J shed 6 bases, with 17 bases lying between them. The CDR3 is 16 amino acids. The germline CDR1 and CDR2 sequences are SGHRS and YFSETQ.

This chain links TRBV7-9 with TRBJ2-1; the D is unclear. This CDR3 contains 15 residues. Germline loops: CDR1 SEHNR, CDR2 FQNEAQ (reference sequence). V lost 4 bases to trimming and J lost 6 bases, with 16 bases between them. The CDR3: CASSSRVGSGNEQFF. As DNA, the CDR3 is TGTGCCAGCAGCTCCCGGGTTGGGTCGGGCAATGAGCAGTTCTTC.

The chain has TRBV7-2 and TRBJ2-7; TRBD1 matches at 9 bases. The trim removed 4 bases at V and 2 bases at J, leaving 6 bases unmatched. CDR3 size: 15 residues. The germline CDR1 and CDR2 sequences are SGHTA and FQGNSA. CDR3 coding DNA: TGTGCCAGCAGCTCATCCGGGACAGGGCCCTACGAGCAGTACTTC. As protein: CASSSSGTGPYEQYF.

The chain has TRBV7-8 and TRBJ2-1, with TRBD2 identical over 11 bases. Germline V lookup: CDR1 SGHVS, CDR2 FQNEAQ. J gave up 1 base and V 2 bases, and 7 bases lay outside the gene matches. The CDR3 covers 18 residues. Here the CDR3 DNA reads TGTGCCAGCAGCTTACTACCGCTAGCGGGAGGATCCTACAATGAGCAGTTCTTC. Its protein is CASSLLPLAGGSYNEQFF.

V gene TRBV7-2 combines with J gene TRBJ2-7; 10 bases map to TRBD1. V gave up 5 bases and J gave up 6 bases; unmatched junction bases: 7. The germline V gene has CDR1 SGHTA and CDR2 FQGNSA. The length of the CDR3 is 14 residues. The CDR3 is CASSRQGAQGEQYF. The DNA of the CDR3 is TGTGCCAGCAGCCGACAGGGGGCGCAGGGCGAGCAGTACTTC.

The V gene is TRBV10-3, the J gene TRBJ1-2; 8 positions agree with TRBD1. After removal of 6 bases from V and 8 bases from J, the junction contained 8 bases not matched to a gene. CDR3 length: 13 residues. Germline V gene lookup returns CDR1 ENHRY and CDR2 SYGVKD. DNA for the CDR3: TGTGCCATCAGAGGGACAGGTCGCGGGGGCTACACCTTC. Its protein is CAIRGTGRGGYTF.

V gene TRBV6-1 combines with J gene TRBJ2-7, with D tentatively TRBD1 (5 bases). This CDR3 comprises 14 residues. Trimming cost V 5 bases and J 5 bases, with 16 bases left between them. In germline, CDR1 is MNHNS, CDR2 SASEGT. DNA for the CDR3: TGTGCCAGCAGTCTTAGCAGGGCTCGGGACGAGCAGTACTTC. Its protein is CASSLSRARDEQYF.

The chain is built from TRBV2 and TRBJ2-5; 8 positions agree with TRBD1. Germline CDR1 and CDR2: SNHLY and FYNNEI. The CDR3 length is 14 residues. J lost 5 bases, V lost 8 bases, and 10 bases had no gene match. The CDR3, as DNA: TGTGCCAGCCAAAATCAGGGGGCTCGGGAGACCCAGTACTTC. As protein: CASQNQGARETQYF.

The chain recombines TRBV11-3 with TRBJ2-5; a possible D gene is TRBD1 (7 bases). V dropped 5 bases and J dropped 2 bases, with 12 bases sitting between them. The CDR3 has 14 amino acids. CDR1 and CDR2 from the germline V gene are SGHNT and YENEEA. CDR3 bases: TGTGCCAGCAGCGGAGGGACAGCACAAGAGACCCAGTACTTC. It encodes CASSGGTAQETQYF. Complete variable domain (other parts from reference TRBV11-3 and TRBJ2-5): EAGVVQSPRYKIIEKKQPVAFWCNPISGHNTLYWYLQNLGQGPELLIRYENEEAVDDSQLPKDRFSAERLKGVDSTLKIQPAELGDSAVYLCASSGGTAQETQYFGPGTRLLVL.

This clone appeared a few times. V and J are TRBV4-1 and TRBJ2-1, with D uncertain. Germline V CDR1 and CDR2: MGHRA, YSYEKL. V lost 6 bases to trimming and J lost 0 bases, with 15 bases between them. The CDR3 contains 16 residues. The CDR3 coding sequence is TGCGCCAGCAGACCGCTAGATGGGGTCTCCTACAATGAGCAGTTCTTC. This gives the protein CASRPLDGVSYNEQFF.

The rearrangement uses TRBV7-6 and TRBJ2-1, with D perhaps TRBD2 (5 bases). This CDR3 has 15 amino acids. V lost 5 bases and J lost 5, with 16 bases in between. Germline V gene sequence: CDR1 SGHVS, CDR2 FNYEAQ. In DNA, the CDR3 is TGTGCCAGCAGCGGGCGGGTAGGGCTAGACAATGAGCAGTTCTTC. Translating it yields CASSGRVGLDNEQFF.

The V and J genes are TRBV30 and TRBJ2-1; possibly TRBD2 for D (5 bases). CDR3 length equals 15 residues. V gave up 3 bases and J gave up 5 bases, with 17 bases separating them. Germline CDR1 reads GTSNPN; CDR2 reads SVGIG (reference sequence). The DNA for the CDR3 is TGTGCCTGGAGAGTGACGGGGAAATTGAACAATGAGCAGTTCTTC. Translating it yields CAWRVTGKLNNEQFF. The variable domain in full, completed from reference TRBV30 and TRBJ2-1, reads SQTIHQWPATLVQPVGSPLSLECTVEGTSNPNLYWYRQAAGRGLQLLFYSVGIGQISSEVPQNLSASRPQDRQFILSSKKLLLSDSGFYLCAWRVTGKLNNEQFFGPGTRLTVL.

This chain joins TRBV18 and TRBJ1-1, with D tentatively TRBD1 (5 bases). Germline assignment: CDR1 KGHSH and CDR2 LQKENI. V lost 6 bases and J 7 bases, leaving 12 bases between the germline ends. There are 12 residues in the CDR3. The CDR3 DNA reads TGTGCCAGCTCCCTCGGGGCCGATGAAGCTTTCTTT. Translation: CASSLGADEAFF.

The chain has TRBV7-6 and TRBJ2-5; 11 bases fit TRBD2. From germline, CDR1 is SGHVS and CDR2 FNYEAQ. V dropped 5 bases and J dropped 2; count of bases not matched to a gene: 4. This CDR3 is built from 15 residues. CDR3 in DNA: TGTGCCAGCAGCCCCGGGACTAGCGGACAAGAGACCCAGTACTTC. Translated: CASSPGTSGQETQYF.

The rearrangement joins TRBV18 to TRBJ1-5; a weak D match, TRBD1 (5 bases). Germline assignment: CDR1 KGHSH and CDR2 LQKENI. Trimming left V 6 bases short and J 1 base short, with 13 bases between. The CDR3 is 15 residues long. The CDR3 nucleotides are TGTGCCAGCTCCCCCCAGGGAATGAGCAATCAGCCCCAGCATTTT. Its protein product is CASSPQGMSNQPQHF.

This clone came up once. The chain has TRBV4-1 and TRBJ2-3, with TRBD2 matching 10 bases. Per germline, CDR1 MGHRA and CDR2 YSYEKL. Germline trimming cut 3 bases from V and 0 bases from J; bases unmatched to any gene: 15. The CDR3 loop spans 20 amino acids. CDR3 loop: CASSHPGGAGGISSTDTQYF. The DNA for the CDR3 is TGCGCCAGCAGCCACCCAGGTGGAGCGGGAGGGATATCTAGCACAGATACGCAGTATTTT.

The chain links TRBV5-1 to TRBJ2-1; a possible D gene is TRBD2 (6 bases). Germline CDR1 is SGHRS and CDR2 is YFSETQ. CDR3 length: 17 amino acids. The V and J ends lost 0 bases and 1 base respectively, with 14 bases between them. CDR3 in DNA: TGCGCCAGCAGCTTGGCCAAAGGGGCGGGATCCTACAATGAGCAGTTCTTC. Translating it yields CASSLAKGAGSYNEQFF.

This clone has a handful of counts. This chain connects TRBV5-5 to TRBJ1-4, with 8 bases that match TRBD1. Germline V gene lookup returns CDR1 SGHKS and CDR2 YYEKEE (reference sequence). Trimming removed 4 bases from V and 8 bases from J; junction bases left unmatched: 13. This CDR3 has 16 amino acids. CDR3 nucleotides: TGTGCCAGCAGCAGCCCCGGGACAGGAGTTGGCGAAAAACTGTTTTTT. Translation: CASSSPGTGVGEKLFF.

In DNA form, the CDR3 reads TGTGCCAGCAGCCCAGCTAGCGGGAGGGCGACCTACGAGCAGTACTTC. Amino acid sequence: CASSPASGRATYEQYF. The genes are TRBV7-8 and TRBJ2-7, with TRBD2 matching 12 bases. This CDR3 has 16 residues. Germline V CDR1 and CDR2: SGHVS, FQNEAQ. V dropped 5 bases and J dropped 2; count of bases not matched to a gene: 7.

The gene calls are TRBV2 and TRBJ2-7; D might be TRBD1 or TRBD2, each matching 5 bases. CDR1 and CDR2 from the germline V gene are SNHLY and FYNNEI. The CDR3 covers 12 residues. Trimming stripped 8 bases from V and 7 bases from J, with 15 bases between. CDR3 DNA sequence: TGTGCCAGCTTGCGCGCCTGGGGGGAGCAGTACTTC. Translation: CASLRAWGEQYF.

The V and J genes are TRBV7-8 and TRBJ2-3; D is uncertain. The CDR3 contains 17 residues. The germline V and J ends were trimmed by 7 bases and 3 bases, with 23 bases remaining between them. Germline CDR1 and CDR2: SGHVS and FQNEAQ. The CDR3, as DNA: TGTGCCAGCACCATCGTTCGCGCTGGAGTTGGGACAGATACGCAGTATTTT. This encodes CASTIVRAGVGTDTQYF.

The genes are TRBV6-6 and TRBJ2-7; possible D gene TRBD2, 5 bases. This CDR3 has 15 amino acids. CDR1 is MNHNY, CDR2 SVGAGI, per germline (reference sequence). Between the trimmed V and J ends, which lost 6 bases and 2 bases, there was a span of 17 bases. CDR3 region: CASSNDRGGTYEQYF. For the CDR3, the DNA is TGTGCCAGCAGCAACGATCGGGGTGGAACCTACGAGCAGTACTTC.

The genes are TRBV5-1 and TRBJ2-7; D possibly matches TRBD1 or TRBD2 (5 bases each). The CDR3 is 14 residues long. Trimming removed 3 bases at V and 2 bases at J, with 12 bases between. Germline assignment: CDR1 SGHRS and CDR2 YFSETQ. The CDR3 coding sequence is TGCGCCAGCAGCTGGGGGACGGCTCCCTACGAGCAGTACTTC. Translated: CASSWGTAPYEQYF.

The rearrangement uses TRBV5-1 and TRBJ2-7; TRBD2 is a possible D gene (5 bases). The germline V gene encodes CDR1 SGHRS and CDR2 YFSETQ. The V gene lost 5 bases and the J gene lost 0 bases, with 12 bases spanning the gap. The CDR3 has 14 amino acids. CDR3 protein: CASSPSRASYEQYF. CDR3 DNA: TGCGCCAGCAGTCCTAGCAGAGCCTCCTACGAGCAGTACTTC. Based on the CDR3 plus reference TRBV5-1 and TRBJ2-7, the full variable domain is KAGVTQTPRYLIKTRGQQVTLSCSPISGHRSVSWYQQTPGQGLQFLFEYFSETQRNKGNFPGRFSGRQFSNSRSEMNVSTLELGDSALYLCASSPSRASYEQYFGPGTRLTVT.